Below are 16 T cell receptor delta chains sequenced from a single sample in a study of γδ T cells in repeated Plasmodium falciparum infection. With CATT, TCRdb re-called clones from the multiplex PCR reads. This table has 45,000 to 70,000 delta-chain clones, 1.7% appearing once. Vgamma9/Vdelta2+ and Vdelta2-negative gammadelta T cells were flow-sorted from PBMC for bulk sequencing. Sequenced: gamma-delta T cells from blood. The receptors shown here come from a pool of human donors (malaria-infected and uninfected, not separated).

This clone was detected many times. The protein in TCRdb stems from a much larger clone and differs at residue 10 from this DNA's translation, likely a read error; here the protein is translated from the DNA. The chain is built from TRDV1 and TRDJ1, with D perhaps TRDD3 (6 bases). Per germline, CDR1 TSWWSYY and CDR2 QGS. CDR3 size: 18 residues. Trimming left V 9 bases short and J 0 bases short, with 26 bases between. CDR3 coding DNA: TGTGCTCTCCTACCGTTCTACGGGGGACACGGGTACACCGATAAACTCATCTTT. It encodes CALLPFYGGHGYTDKLIF.

In the case of this clone: The protein that TCRdb holds for this DNA derives from a much larger clone and differs from the translated DNA at residue 18, which likely indicates a read error; the protein shown here is translated from the DNA. This rearrangement joins TRDV1 to TRDJ2; 12 nucleotides agree with TRDD3. The V gene end was trimmed by 4 bases and the J gene end by 6 bases; junction bases not matched to a gene: 27. Per the germline V gene, CDR1 is TSWWSYY and CDR2 is QGS. The CDR3 extends over 23 amino acids. CDR3 protein: CALGAFKPTLGDTPPLLPAQLFF. DNA of the CDR3: TGTGCTCTTGGGGCCTTCAAACCTACACTGGGGGATACCCCTCCCCTCCTACCAGCACAACTCTTCTTT.

As concerns this clone: TCRdb's protein for this DNA is that of a much larger clone and differs from the translation at residue 15, likely a read error; the protein shown is the DNA translation. The chain joins TRDV1 to TRDJ1, with a tentative D call TRDD3 (6 bases). As TCRdb names no J gene, one was assigned here on the basis of a DNA match to germline. Germline V gene lookup returns CDR1 TSWWSYY and CDR2 QGS. The CDR3 spans 19 residues. In DNA, the CDR3 is TGTGCTCTTGGGGAAAGGAGTACACCTACTGGGATGTACACCGGTAAACTCATCTTT. Protein product: CALGERSTPTGMYTGKLIF.

For this clone: Translating this DNA gives a protein that differs at residue 16 from the TCRdb one, which belongs to a much larger clone; a read error is likely, and the protein shown is this translation. The J gene is TRDJ1, the V gene TRDV1; perhaps D is TRDD2 or TRDD3 (5 bases each). The CDR3 contains 25 residues. Germline values: CDR1 TSWWSYY, CDR2 QGS. V was clipped by 0 bases and J by 4 bases, with 42 bases between them. This CDR3 is CALGELGKGSGLLLLEILPIDKLIF. CDR3 coding DNA: TGTGCTCTTGGGGAACTAGGGAAAGGGAGTGGCCTACTGTTACTGGAGATACTCCCGATCGATAAACTCATCTTT.

This clone was picked up a small number of times. A read error likely explains this, since a far larger clone differs by one base. This CDR3 is also generated by other DNA sequences in the sample. This sequence joins TRDV1 and TRDJ1; 7 bases align to TRDD2. In the absence of a J gene in TCRdb, the DNA was matched to germline to assign it here. This CDR3 contains 21 residues. Trimming at V came to 3 bases and at J to 2 bases, leaving 24 bases not matched to a gene. Germline CDR1 and CDR2: TSWWSYY and QGS. CDR3 DNA sequence: TGTGCTCTTGGGGACTTCTTCCTAGACGAGAACAGCCAGCGCCCTACCGATAAACTCATCTTT. It encodes CALGDFFLDENSQRPTDKLIF.

Ten or more counts support this clone. TCRdb assigns this DNA the protein of a much larger clone, which departs from its translation at residue 5; this likely reflects a read error, and the protein shown comes from translating the DNA. The rearrangement links TRDV1 to TRDJ1, with D perhaps given as TRDD2 or TRDD3 (5 bases each). TCRdb offers no J gene call, so here the DNA was matched to germline to obtain one. The CDR3 covers 18 residues. Trimming removed 4 bases from V and 0 bases from J, with 21 bases in between. The germline CDR1 and CDR2 sequences are TSWWSYY and QGS. The CDR3 nucleotides read TGTGCTCTTGGGGGACCCTACCCCGGGATCCAGTACACCGATAAACTCATCTTT. It codes for CALGGPYPGIQYTDKLIF.

This clone was seen at least ten times. TCRdb's entry gives the protein of a much larger clone, which mismatches this DNA's translation at residue 19, likely from a read error; the protein reported here is translated from the DNA. No J gene was assigned, while the V gene was called as TRDV2; the table's TRDD3 call for D was not verified on the DNA. The CDR3 spans 21 residues. Germline loops: CDR1 GEAIGNYY, CDR2 EKD. The CDR3 nucleotides read TGTGCCTGTGACACCGCATGGGGTACTGGGGGATACTATCCGTACACCGATAAACCCATCTTT. It translates to CACDTAWGTGGYYPYTDKPIF.

This clone appeared a few times. The protein held in TCRdb is that of a much larger clone and does not match this DNA's translation at residue 12, likely because of a read error; the protein shown is translated from the DNA. The chain carries TRDV1 and TRDJ1; D is perhaps TRDD3 (6 bases). As TCRdb names no J gene, one was assigned here on the basis of a DNA match to germline. This CDR3 is 23 amino acids long. Germline lookup yields CDR1 TSWWSYY and CDR2 QGS. Trimming removed 0 bases at V and 0 bases at J, with 32 bases between. The CDR3 DNA is TGTGCTCTTGGGGAACTATTTTCTAAGGATCGGATAGGGGATCCGCCTTACACCGATAAACTCATCTTT. This encodes CALGELFSKDRIGDPPYTDKLIF.

Ten or more counts support this clone. TCRdb has a much larger clone's protein, which differs at residue 16 from the translation of this DNA, likely because of a read error; what is shown is the protein translated from the DNA. This sample includes further DNA sequences coding for the same CDR3. The chain combines TRDV3 with TRDJ1; the match to TRDD3 covers 10 bases. The CDR3 contains 24 residues. CDR1 and CDR2 (germline): TVYSNPD, GDNSRS (reference sequence). The CDR3 sequence is CAFNSLGPTLILLGDSKYTDKLIF. In DNA form, the CDR3 reads TGTGCCTTTAATTCTCTCGGTCCTACACTCATTTTACTGGGGGATTCTAAGTACACCGATAAGCTCATCTTT.

This clone appeared a few times. The protein TCRdb lists belongs to a much larger clone and differs from this DNA's translation at residue 18, which points to a read error; the protein shown is made from the DNA. CDR3 nucleotides: TGTGCTCTTGGGGAACCCTTTTTCTGTCGGCCCTTCCTAAACGGACTGGGGGCTACCTTCACCGATAAACTCATCTTT. It specifies CALGEPFFCRPFLNGLGATFTDKLIF. The chain employs TRDV1 and TRDJ1; perhaps D is TRDD2 or TRDD3 (8 bases each). Germline CDR1 is TSWWSYY and CDR2 is QGS. Trimming left V 1 base short and J 1 base short, with 43 bases between. The CDR3 covers 26 residues.

At least ten counts were recorded for this clone. A far more abundant clone sits one base away, making this likely a read error. The sample has other DNA sequences that encode this CDR3 too. This chain links TRDV2 with TRDJ1, with D perhaps matching TRDD3 (5 bases). CDR3 size: 17 residues. Looked up from germline, CDR1 is GEAIGNYY and CDR2 is EKD. This CDR3 is CACDTAGVTSGTDKLIF. The CDR3 coding sequence is TGTGCCTGTGACACCGCCGGGGTCACCTCGGGGACCGATAAACTTATCTTT.

This clone was counted a few times. TCRdb pairs this DNA with a much larger clone's protein that differs at residue 14, likely a read error; the protein shown was translated from the DNA. The DNA for the CDR3 is TGTGCTCTTGGGAACTGGAGCCGCGTACTGGAGGGGAACATCGATAAACTCATCTTT. Translating it yields CALGNWSRVLEGNIDKLIF. The genes are TRDV1 and TRDJ1; TRDD3 is a possible D gene (5 bases). The J gene, missing from TCRdb, was assigned here through DNA to germline matching. V lost 5 bases to trimming and J lost 4 bases, with 29 bases between them. Germline V gene sequence: CDR1 TSWWSYY, CDR2 QGS. CDR3 length equals 19 residues.

This clone was seen a handful of times. Only one base separates this from a far larger clonotype, so it likely reflects a read error. The sample contains more than one DNA sequence encoding this CDR3. The chain is built from TRDV1 and TRDJ2, with TRDD3 identical over 11 bases. Matching the DNA to germline supplied the J gene, which TCRdb does not give. V gave up 4 bases and J gave up 4 bases; unmatched junction bases: 29. The CDR3 consists of 24 residues. Per germline, CDR1 TSWWSYY and CDR2 QGS. In nucleotides, the CDR3 is TGTGCTCTTGGGGCTACGGTCCTACTGTATCCTGACTGGGGGATAGGAATTGGGACAGCACAACTCTTCTTT. Its protein is CALGATVLLYPDWGIGIGTAQLFF.

This clone was detected ten times or more. TCRdb assigns this DNA the protein of a much larger clone, which departs from its translation at residue 3; this likely reflects a read error, and the protein shown comes from translating the DNA. The V and J genes are TRDV2 and TRDJ3; 8 bases align to TRDD3. Looked up from germline, CDR1 is GEAIGNYY and CDR2 is EKD. This CDR3 is 17 amino acids long. The CDR3, as DNA: TGTGCCTATGACACCTGGGGGAGCTCCTGGGACACCCGACAGATGTTTTTC. This encodes CAYDTWGSSWDTRQMFF.

This clone has more than one count but fewer than ten. The mismatch at residue 16 between this DNA's translation and the TCRdb protein of a much larger clone likely reflects a read error; the protein shown is translated from the DNA. The J gene is TRDJ1, the V gene TRDV1; D perhaps matches TRDD2 (6 bases). V was cut by 0 bases and J by 0 bases, with 44 bases left in between. Per the germline V gene, CDR1 is TSWWSYY and CDR2 is QGS. The CDR3 runs 27 residues. CDR3 sequence reads: CALGELAFLPSKRGWEDLSLYTDKLIF. The CDR3 DNA reads as TGTGCTCTTGGGGAACTAGCATTCCTTCCCTCGAAACGAGGCTGGGAGGACCTGTCTCTGTACACCGATAAACTCATCTTT.

To note about this clone: TCRdb's protein for this DNA is that of a much larger clone and differs from the translation at residue 10, likely a read error; the protein shown is the DNA translation. This sequence joins TRDV1 and TRDJ1, with 9 bases aligning to TRDD3. TCRdb carries no J gene annotation; the J gene was assigned here by matching the DNA with germline. The CDR3 runs 21 residues. CDR1 is TSWWSYY and CDR2 is QGS in the germline V gene. Trimming took 5 bases from V and 7 from J; bases not matched to a gene: 29. CDR3 DNA sequence: TGTGCTCTTGGGAATGGCTTCCCTATCCCTCTGGGGGATCTGGGGGCCGGTAAACTCATCTTT. Translating gives CALGNGFPIPLGDLGAGKLIF.